These T cell receptor beta chains were read from a single sample in a study of cytomegalovirus exposure and HLA in healthy donors. Using immunoSEQ multiplex PCR, the repertoire was profiled, and TCRdb retains in-frame clones only, with some absent. The sample has 130,000 to 150,000 clones, around three quarters seen once. Sequencing was performed on PBMCs. The origin of the receptors is a woman between 40 and 50 years old in good health and CMV-seropositive. Each CDR3 is given with its conserved first and last residue. A D gene is named only where the DNA matches it firmly. Expanded clones are given a class, and other clones once, few, many or no size at all.

J,size,D,V,CDR3,DNA
TRBJ1-4,-,-,TRBV6-5,CASSLTAGATNEKLFF,TGTGCCAGCAGTTTGACAGCAGGGGCAACTAATGAAAAACTGTTTTTT
TRBJ2-1,-,-,TRBV11-2,CASSLGVGNEQFF,TGTGCCAGCAGCTTAGGTGTCGGCAATGAGCAGTTCTTC
TRBJ2-1,once,TRBD2,TRBV28,CASSPSGGAYNEQFF,TGTGCCAGCAGTCCCAGCGGGGGGGCCTACAATGAGCAGTTCTTC
TRBJ1-6,-,-,TRBV7-9,CSSSHQQSSYNSPLHF,TGTTCCAGCAGCCACCAACAGAGCTCCTATAATTCACCCCTCCACTTT
TRBJ1-1,once,-,TRBV19,CASSDSTEAFF,TGTGCCAGCAGCGACAGCACTGAAGCTTTCTTT
TRBJ2-3,-,-,TRBV9,CASSRGDQGTDTQYF,TGTGCCAGCAGCCGCGGGGACCAAGGCACAGATACGCAGTATTTT
TRBJ2-7,-,TRBD2,TRBV10-2,CASSVEAGGPYEQYF,TGCGCCAGCAGTGTGGAGGCGGGGGGGCCGTACGAGCAGTACTTC
TRBJ2-3,medium-sized,-,TRBV6-1,CASRSGTQNTDTQYF,TGTGCCAGCAGGTCCGGGACACAGAACACAGATACGCAGTATTTT
TRBJ2-1,once,TRBD2,TRBV19,CASSPLAGGLFHEQFF,TGTGCCAGTAGTCCGTTAGCGGGGGGGCTTTTCCATGAGCAGTTCTTC
TRBJ1-1,-,TRBD1,TRBV19,CASSPWTGNTEAFF,TGTGCCAGTAGTCCATGGACAGGGAACACTGAAGCTTTCTTT
TRBJ1-3,-,-,TRBV13,CASSKQQGSGGNTIYF,TGTGCCAGCAGCAAACAACAGGGTTCGGGTGGAAACACCATATATTTT
TRBJ1-5,-,TRBD1,TRBV6-1,CASSEPTGLQPQHF,TGTGCCAGCAGTGAGCCGACAGGGCTTCAGCCCCAGCATTTT
TRBJ2-1,-,TRBD2,TRBV6-1,CASSSSGGASGEQFF,TGTGCCAGCAGTTCTAGCGGGGGGGCCAGTGGTGAGCAGTTCTTC
TRBJ2-1,-,-,TRBV7-9,CSSSFNREQFF,TGTTCCAGCAGCTTTAACAGGGAGCAGTTCTTC
TRBJ1-2,-,-,TRBV29-1,CSVVGRLANYGYTF,TGCAGCGTTGTCGGCAGGCTCGCTAACTATGGCTACACCTTC
TRBJ2-7,-,-,TRBV4-1,CASSQDLASAREQYF,TGCGCCAGCAGCCAAGATTTGGCTAGCGCGAGGGAGCAGTACTTC
TRBJ1-4,-,-,TRBV4-1,CASSQGAINEKLFF,TGCGCCAGCAGCCAGGGGGCCATTAATGAAAAACTGTTTTTT
TRBJ2-1,-,-,TRBV6-6,CASRYSGSAYNEQFF,TGTGCCAGCAGATATTCAGGTTCCGCCTACAATGAGCAGTTCTTC
TRBJ2-2,-,TRBD2,TRBV7-3,CASGRRTSGATGELFF,TGTGCCAGCGGGAGGAGGACTAGCGGGGCCACCGGGGAGCTGTTTTTT
TRBJ1-2,once,-,TRBV10-3,CAINEAGYGYTF,TGTGCCATCAATGAGGCGGGGTATGGCTACACCTTC
TRBJ1-2,-,TRBD1,TRBV6-6,CATGKDRDYGYTF,TGTGCCACGGGAAAGGACAGGGACTATGGCTACACCTTC
TRBJ2-7,few,-,TRBV15,CATSTGIGEQYF,TGTGCCACCAGCACAGGAATCGGAGAGCAGTACTTC
TRBJ2-3,-,TRBD1,TRBV6-1,CASSGRGGVRTDTQYF,TGTGCCAGCAGTGGTCGAGGGGGCGTACGCACAGATACGCAGTATTTT
TRBJ1-2,-,TRBD1,TRBV4-2,CASSQDTGVAYGYTF,TGTGCCAGCAGCCAAGATACAGGGGTGGCCTATGGCTACACCTTC
TRBJ2-1,few,-,TRBV7-9,CASSNPQGGGEQFF,TGTGCCAGTTCAAACCCGCAGGGAGGGGGTGAGCAGTTCTTC
TRBJ2-5,-,TRBD2,TRBV5-4,CASSRPAGQETQYF,TGTGCCAGCAGCCGCCCAGCGGGACAAGAGACCCAGTACTTC
TRBJ2-2,-,-,TRBV19,CASSADSFDTGELFF,TGTGCCAGTAGTGCGGACAGTTTCGATACCGGGGAGCTGTTTTTT
TRBJ1-2,few,-,TRBV2,CASSEGVWGSYGYTF,TGTGCCAGCAGTGAAGGGGTCTGGGGCTCCTATGGCTACACCTTC
TRBJ2-3,-,TRBD2,TRBV9,CASSVASGGPGDTQYF,TGTGCCAGCAGCGTAGCCAGCGGGGGCCCTGGGGATACGCAGTATTTT
TRBJ1-4,-,TRBD1,TRBV5-4,CASSLRGLSEKLFF,TGTGCCAGCAGCCTGAGGGGGCTAAGTGAAAAACTGTTTTTT
TRBJ1-4,-,TRBD1,TRBV28,CASSPRTGVGEKLFF,TGTGCCAGCAGTCCGCGGACAGGGGTTGGAGAAAAACTGTTTTTT
TRBJ1-5,-,-,TRBV6-1,CASSTQGVNQPQHF,TGTGCCAGCAGTACACAGGGAGTTAATCAGCCCCAGCATTTT
TRBJ1-6,-,TRBD1,TRBV6-1,CASRAMTGWDSPLHF,TGTGCCAGCAGGGCGATGACAGGGTGGGACTCACCCCTCCACTTT
TRBJ1-1,few,TRBD1,TRBV5-1,CASSSGQGWTEAFF,TGCGCCAGCAGCTCCGGACAGGGCTGGACTGAAGCTTTCTTT
TRBJ1-4,-,-,TRBV28,CASSLQGSNEKLFF,TGTGCCAGCAGTTTACAGGGGTCCAATGAAAAACTGTTTTTT
TRBJ1-1,-,TRBD1,TRBV7-9,CASSLGDRDDTEAFF,TGTGCCAGCAGCTTAGGGGACAGGGATGACACTGAAGCTTTCTTT
TRBJ1-2,-,-,TRBV6-5,CASSYGDRGVSGYTF,TGTGCCAGCAGTTACGGGGACCGGGGGGTTTCTGGCTACACCTTC
TRBJ2-1,-,-,TRBV27,CASSFLTGRDEQFF,TGTGCCAGCAGTTTCCTGACAGGTCGCGATGAGCAGTTCTTC
TRBJ2-3,-,-,TRBV7-9,CSSSFEGTSTDTQYF,TGTTCCAGCAGCTTCGAGGGCACTAGCACAGATACGCAGTATTTT
TRBJ2-7,-,TRBD1,TRBV4-1,CASSRNRGSSYEQYF,TGCGCCAGCAGCAGGAACAGGGGGAGCTCCTACGAGCAGTACTTC
TRBJ2-5,-,-,TRBV10-3,CAISGGETQYF,TGTGCGATCTCAGGGGGGGAGACCCAGTACTTC
TRBJ2-5,-,-,TRBV2,CASTVVRQETQYF,TGTGCCAGCACGGTAGTCCGTCAAGAGACCCAGTACTTC
TRBJ1-2,few,-,TRBV27,CASSFRAGNYGYTF,TGTGCCAGCAGTTTTAGGGCGGGCAACTATGGCTACACCTTC
TRBJ2-7,-,TRBD1,TRBV5-4,CASSNDRGRLGEQYF,TGTGCCAGCAGCAACGACAGGGGGAGGCTCGGCGAGCAGTACTTC
TRBJ2-5,-,TRBD1,TRBV27,CASSSRDRGQETQYF,TGTGCCAGCAGTTCCCGGGACAGGGGCCAAGAGACCCAGTACTTC
TRBJ2-7,-,-,TRBV30,CAWSLSSYEQYF,TGTGCCTGGAGTCTGAGTTCCTACGAGCAGTACTTC
TRBJ1-1,few,-,TRBV5-1,CASSLSGGNTEAFF,TGCGCCAGCAGCTTGTCCGGCGGGAACACTGAAGCTTTCTTT
TRBJ1-1,-,-,TRBV28,CASSLRQGIAFF,TGTGCCAGCAGTTTGCGTCAGGGCATAGCTTTCTTT
TRBJ1-2,-,TRBD1,TRBV18,CASSPTATGFDYGYTF,TGTGCCAGCTCACCGACAGCGACAGGGTTCGACTATGGCTACACCTTC
TRBJ2-7,-,-,TRBV6-5,CASRGVGGTNEQYF,TGTGCCAGCAGGGGGGTTGGAGGGACGAACGAGCAGTACTTC
TRBJ2-7,-,TRBD2,TRBV7-9,CASSFPVGGEQYF,TGTGCCAGCAGCTTCCCGGTGGGAGGGGAGCAGTACTTC
TRBJ1-1,-,-,TRBV9,CASSVGKNTEAFF,TGTGCCAGCAGCGTTGGCAAGAACACTGAAGCTTTCTTT
TRBJ1-2,few,-,TRBV6-6,CASSAQGSNGYTF,TGTGCCAGCAGTGCCCAGGGGTCCAATGGCTACACCTTC